The rows below give T cell receptor beta chains drawn from one sample of a study of patients and donors after allogeneic stem cell transplantation. TCRdb reprocessed the RT-PCR reads via MiXCR and lists one record per CDR3 protein. Of about 960,000 distinct CDR3 sequences listed, approximately 19% are singletons. The sample taken for sequencing was blood, either unsorted or a sorted T cell fraction (not recorded which). These receptors were taken from a human donor who was either an allogeneic HSCT recipient or a stem cell or donor lymphocyte infusion donor (not recorded which). It is not recorded whose cells these are; they may come from a transplant donor. Each CDR3 is given with its conserved first and last residue. Each record gives: D gene, V gene, J gene, clone size, CDR3 protein, CDR3 DNA. The D gene is left open where the match is weak. Clone size appears in some rows only: once, few, many, or a class for an expanded clone.

D: -; V: TRBV24-1; J: TRBJ1-6; size: few; CDR3: CATSAGRRNSPLHF; DNA: TGTGCCACCAGTGCCGGACGGCGAAATTCACCCCTCCACTTT
D: -; V: TRBV6-4; J: TRBJ1-2; size: few; CDR3: CASSGVGGYGYTF; DNA: TGTGCCAGCAGTGGTGTCGGGGGCTATGGCTACACCTTC
D: -; V: TRBV6-1; J: TRBJ1-1; size: -; CDR3: CASSGGGANEAFF; DNA: TGTGCCAGCAGTGGAGGGGGGGCGAATGAAGCTTTCTTT
D: TRBD2; V: TRBV14; J: TRBJ2-1; size: -; CDR3: CASSQDRRLAEGDEQFF; DNA: TGTGCCAGCAGCCAAGATAGGCGACTAGCGGAGGGGGATGAGCAGTTCTTC
D: -; V: TRBV20-1; J: TRBJ1-5; size: few; CDR3: CSAADRPNQPQHF; DNA: TGCAGTGCTGCTGACAGGCCGAATCAGCCCCAGCATTTT
D: -; V: TRBV3-1; J: TRBJ1-1; size: -; CDR3: CASSQVMVQGEAFF; DNA: TGTGCCAGCAGCCAAGTTATGGTGCAGGGGGAAGCTTTCTTT
D: TRBD1; V: TRBV6-1; J: TRBJ1-2; size: -; CDR3: CASSRPGQGGGYTF; DNA: TGTGCCAGCAGTCGCCCGGGACAGGGAGGTGGCTACACCTTC
D: -; V: TRBV29-1; J: TRBJ2-5; size: -; CDR3: CSVRGLGRETQYF; DNA: TGCAGCGTAAGGGGTTTGGGGCGAGAGACCCAGTACTTC
D: TRBD1; V: TRBV12-3/TRBV12-4; J: TRBJ2-7; size: few; CDR3: CASSLTGGAFYEQYF; DNA: TGTGCCAGCAGTTTAACAGGGGGCGCTTTCTACGAGCAGTACTTC
D: -; V: TRBV6-5; J: TRBJ1-2; size: -; CDR3: CASSYGGTLSGYTF; DNA: TGTGCCAGCAGTTACGGGGGGACCCTGAGTGGCTACACCTTC
D: -; V: TRBV5-1; J: TRBJ2-7; size: -; CDR3: CASSSEQASSYEQYF; DNA: TGCGCCAGCAGCTCGGAACAGGCGAGCTCCTACGAGCAGTACTTC
D: TRBD2; V: TRBV12-3/TRBV12-4; J: TRBJ2-1; size: many; CDR3: CASSSLAEVYNEQFF; DNA: TGTGCCAGCAGTTCTCTAGCGGAAGTCTACAATGAGCAGTTCTTC
D: TRBD2; V: TRBV24-1; J: TRBJ2-1; size: many; CDR3: CATSDPTSGRDNEQFF; DNA: TGTGCCACCAGTGATCCTACTAGCGGGAGGGACAATGAGCAGTTCTTC
D: -; V: TRBV5-1; J: TRBJ1-2; size: few; CDR3: CASSLALGGDYGYTF; DNA: TGCGCCAGCAGCTTGGCCTTAGGCGGCGACTATGGCTACACCTTC
D: -; V: TRBV12-3/TRBV12-4; J: TRBJ1-1; size: many; CDR3: CASANTEAFF; DNA: TGTGCCAGCGCGAACACTGAAGCTTTCTTT
D: -; V: TRBV2; J: TRBJ1-1; size: -; CDR3: CASRRGGRNTEAFF; DNA: TGTGCCAGCAGGCGGGGAGGGCGAAACACTGAAGCTTTCTTT
D: -; V: TRBV6-1; J: TRBJ2-3; size: -; CDR3: CASIRGYSNTDTQYF; DNA: TGTGCCAGCATTCGGGGATATTCGAACACAGATACGCAGTATTTT
D: -; V: TRBV2; J: TRBJ2-7; size: -; CDR3: CASSDPATRGTPHEQYF; DNA: TGTGCCAGCAGTGACCCTGCGACCCGTGGAACCCCCCACGAGCAGTACTTC
D: -; V: TRBV9; J: TRBJ2-2; size: few; CDR3: CASSVVGWTGELFF; DNA: TGTGCCAGCAGCGTAGTAGGGTGGACCGGGGAGCTGTTTTTT
D: -; V: TRBV12-3/TRBV12-4; J: TRBJ2-2; size: few; CDR3: CASSLITSDTGELFF; DNA: TGTGCCAGCAGTTTGATCACCTCCGACACCGGGGAGCTGTTTTTT
D: -; V: TRBV5-1; J: TRBJ2-7; size: -; CDR3: CASSLAAGTSSYEQYF; DNA: TGCGCCAGCAGCTTGGCTGCCGGGACGTCCTCCTACGAGCAGTACTTC
D: -; V: TRBV7-9; J: TRBJ2-6; size: -; CDR3: CASSLSLVLTF; DNA: TGTGCCAGCAGCTTATCATTGGTCCTGACTTTC
D: -; V: TRBV12-3/TRBV12-4; J: TRBJ2-3; size: many; CDR3: CASTAGDTQYF; DNA: TGTGCCAGCACTGCCGGGGATACGCAGTATTTT
D: TRBD2; V: TRBV4-2; J: TRBJ2-1; size: -; CDR3: CASSLILAGGGNEQFF; DNA: TGTGCCAGCAGCCTCATACTAGCGGGGGGGGGGAATGAGCAGTTCTTC
D: -; V: TRBV7-9; J: TRBJ1-2; size: -; CDR3: CASSLWGEGDYGYTF; DNA: TGTGCCAGCAGCTTATGGGGGGAGGGCGACTATGGCTACACCTTC
D: -; V: TRBV27; J: TRBJ2-2; size: few; CDR3: CASSLTGIMAGELFF; DNA: TGTGCCAGCAGTTTAACAGGGATCATGGCCGGGGAGCTGTTTTTT
D: TRBD1; V: TRBV20-1; J: TRBJ1-1; size: -; CDR3: CSASLGQGASGTEAFF; DNA: TGCAGTGCCTCATTAGGACAGGGCGCCTCGGGGACTGAAGCTTTCTTT
D: -; V: TRBV12-3/TRBV12-4; J: TRBJ1-2; size: -; CDR3: CASSFGSSSYGYTF; DNA: TGTGCCAGCAGTTTTGGCAGTAGCTCTTATGGCTACACCTTC
D: TRBD1; V: TRBV20-1; J: TRBJ1-5; size: few; CDR3: CSARDRVGQGLYSNQPQHF; DNA: TGCAGTGCTAGAGATCGGGTGGGACAGGGCCTTTATAGCAATCAGCCCCAGCATTTT
D: TRBD1; V: TRBV12-3/TRBV12-4; J: TRBJ2-5; size: many; CDR3: CASSQGQSVTQYF; DNA: TGTGCCAGCAGTCAGGGACAGAGCGTGACCCAGTACTTC
D: -; V: TRBV15; J: TRBJ2-7; size: -; CDR3: CATSRDRTGSYEQYF; DNA: TGTGCCACCAGCAGAGACCGGACGGGCTCCTACGAGCAGTACTTC
D: -; V: TRBV20-1; J: TRBJ2-3; size: few; CDR3: CSAVDTQYF; DNA: TGCAGTGCAGTAGATACGCAGTATTTT
D: TRBD1; V: TRBV4-2; J: TRBJ1-1; size: -; CDR3: CASSQLRTGGGDGNTEAFF; DNA: TGTGCCAGCAGCCAACTCAGGACAGGGGGCGGAGACGGGAACACTGAAGCTTTCTTT
D: TRBD1; V: TRBV20-1; J: TRBJ2-5; size: -; CDR3: CSAPDRGRRETQYF; DNA: TGCAGTGCACCAGACAGGGGGCGCCGAGAGACCCAGTACTTC
D: -; V: TRBV20-1; J: TRBJ2-7; size: -; CDR3: CSARDLILEQYF; DNA: TGCAGTGCTAGAGATCTAATCTTGGAGCAGTACTTC
D: -; V: TRBV4-1; J: TRBJ1-1; size: -; CDR3: CASSQAFGDANTEAFF; DNA: TGCGCCAGCAGCCAAGCTTTTGGGGACGCCAACACTGAAGCTTTCTTT
D: -; V: TRBV9; J: TRBJ1-4; size: few; CDR3: CASSVLETGSEKLFF; DNA: TGTGCCAGCAGCGTCCTTGAGACAGGAAGTGAAAAACTGTTTTTT
D: -; V: TRBV30; J: TRBJ2-6; size: few; CDR3: CAWSTSGANVLTF; DNA: TGTGCCTGGAGTACCTCTGGGGCCAACGTCCTGACTTTC
D: -; V: TRBV12-3/TRBV12-4; J: TRBJ1-4; size: many; CDR3: CASTPEARLNEKLFF; DNA: TGTGCCAGCACTCCCGAGGCCCGACTAAATGAAAAACTGTTTTTT
D: TRBD1; V: TRBV5-4; J: TRBJ1-1; size: -; CDR3: CASSEKTGFLEAFF; DNA: TGTGCCAGCAGCGAAAAGACAGGGTTCCTTGAAGCTTTCTTT
D: TRBD2; V: TRBV4-2; J: TRBJ2-3; size: -; CDR3: CASSRGTSEFTDTQYF; DNA: TGTGCCAGCAGCCGCGGGACTAGCGAGTTCACAGATACGCAGTATTTT
D: TRBD1; V: TRBV10-3; J: TRBJ2-3; size: many; CDR3: CAINAGQADTQYF; DNA: TGTGCCATCAACGCGGGACAGGCGGATACGCAGTATTTT
D: -; V: TRBV6-1; J: TRBJ2-5; size: few; CDR3: CASRAGAISVVQETQYF; DNA: TGTGCCAGCAGGGCGGGGGCGATTTCGGTAGTCCAAGAGACCCAGTACTTC
D: TRBD1; V: TRBV12-3/TRBV12-4; J: TRBJ2-1; size: many; CDR3: CASSLGDRGRSYNEQFF; DNA: TGTGCCAGCAGTTTAGGGGACAGGGGGCGTTCATACAATGAGCAGTTCTTC
D: TRBD2; V: TRBV4-2; J: TRBJ2-7; size: -; CDR3: CASSQEGTSGGEQYF; DNA: TGTGCCAGCAGCCAAGAGGGGACTAGCGGGGGGGAGCAGTACTTC
D: TRBD1; V: TRBV20-1; J: TRBJ2-4; size: few; CDR3: CSARSTGGSAKNIQYF; DNA: TGCAGTGCTAGATCCACAGGGGGTTCAGCCAAAAACATTCAGTACTTC
D: TRBD1; V: TRBV18; J: TRBJ1-1; size: -; CDR3: CASSPTQTGMNTEAFF; DNA: TGTGCCAGCTCACCAACACAGACAGGGATGAACACTGAAGCTTTCTTT
D: -; V: TRBV20-1; J: TRBJ2-5; size: -; CDR3: CSAVRGAETQYF; DNA: TGCAGTGCAGTTCGGGGGGCGGAGACCCAGTACTTC
D: -; V: TRBV29-1; J: TRBJ1-1; size: many; CDR3: CSVEWPGVNTEAFF; DNA: TGCAGCGTTGAATGGCCAGGGGTAAACACTGAAGCTTTCTTT
D: -; V: TRBV12-3/TRBV12-4; J: TRBJ2-2; size: many; CDR3: CASSPGDRYTGELFF; DNA: TGTGCCAGCAGTCCAGGGGACCGATACACCGGGGAGCTGTTTTTT
D: -; V: TRBV7-9; J: TRBJ2-7; size: few; CDR3: CASSLQGWNDEQYF; DNA: TGTGCCAGCAGCTTACAGGGGTGGAATGACGAGCAGTACTTC
D: -; V: TRBV5-5; J: TRBJ2-3; size: -; CDR3: CASSLAGGKEYTQYF; DNA: TGTGCCAGCAGCTTGGCTGGGGGCAAGGAGTATACGCAGTATTTT
D: -; V: TRBV9; J: TRBJ2-1; size: -; CDR3: CASSVGGTAVEQFF; DNA: TGTGCCAGCAGCGTAGGGGGCACCGCGGTAGAGCAGTTCTTC
D: -; V: TRBV28; J: TRBJ2-3; size: few; CDR3: CASMGTDTQYF; DNA: TGTGCCAGCATGGGCACAGATACGCAGTATTTT
D: -; V: TRBV9; J: TRBJ1-4; size: -; CDR3: CASSSTGRNNEKLFF; DNA: TGTGCCAGCAGCTCGACGGGGAGGAATAATGAAAAACTGTTTTTT
D: -; V: TRBV5-1; J: TRBJ1-1; size: few; CDR3: CASSLSGRRTEAFF; DNA: TGCGCCAGCAGCTTGTCAGGGCGGCGAACTGAAGCTTTCTTT
D: TRBD2; V: TRBV30; J: TRBJ2-2; size: few; CDR3: CAWSGTSTGELFF; DNA: TGTGCCTGGAGCGGGACTAGTACCGGGGAGCTGTTTTTT
D: -; V: TRBV6-2/TRBV6-3; J: TRBJ2-4; size: few; CDR3: CASSFLRKGGASGFKNIQYF; DNA: TGTGCCAGCAGTTTCCTAAGGAAAGGGGGGGCTAGCGGATTCAAAAACATTCAGTACTTC
D: -; V: TRBV6-1; J: TRBJ1-3; size: few; CDR3: CASSEIGRTSGNTIYF; DNA: TGTGCCAGCAGTGAAATCGGACGAACCTCTGGAAACACCATATATTTT
D: -; V: TRBV5-5; J: TRBJ2-4; size: many; CDR3: CASSPQGAKNIQYF; DNA: TGCGCCAGCAGCCCCCAAGGGGCCAAAAACATTCAGTACTTC